These 20 T cell receptor beta chains originate from one sample sequenced in a study of T cells after yellow fever vaccination. TCRdb re-called the 5' RACE reads with MiXCR, one entry per CDR3 protein. The repertoire includes 340,000 or so distinct CDR3 sequences, roughly an eighth of them detected once, and 3% to 4% sits in the top ten. Here the sequenced sample was CD4+ T cells sorted from PBMCs, taken 15 days after the yellow fever booster vaccination. These TCRs come from a man younger than 35 who received the YFV17D yellow fever vaccine.

In its sample, this clonotype was seen many times. The chain combines TRBV5-1 with TRBJ1-4; D possibly corresponds to TRBD1 (6 bases). The CDR3 runs to 14 residues. Looked up from germline, CDR1 is SGHRS and CDR2 is YFSETQ. Trimming left V 2 bases short and J 8 bases short, with 13 bases between. CDR3 coding DNA: TGCGCCAGCAGCTTAACAGGGCCGGGAGAAAAACTGTTTTTT. Translation: CASSLTGPGEKLFF.

This chain links TRBV20-1 with TRBJ2-4; 8 nucleotides match TRBD2. The CDR3 is 13 amino acids. From germline, CDR1 is DFQATT and CDR2 SNEGSKA (reference sequence). V trimming: 6 bases; J trimming: 7 bases; junction bases outside the gene matches: 8. The CDR3 protein is CSAKGLGVNIQYF. As DNA, the CDR3 is TGCAGTGCAAAGGGACTAGGGGTTAACATTCAGTACTTC.

The chain joins TRBV12-3 or TRBV12-4 to TRBJ2-1, with 12 bases lining up with TRBD2. This CDR3 contains 16 residues. V lost 2 bases and J lost 10; bases outside the gene matches: 9. This CDR3 is CASSLLLGLAGKEQFF. The CDR3 DNA follows: TGTGCCAGCAGTTTACTCCTTGGACTAGCGGGGAAAGAGCAGTTCTTC.

This clonotype was found many times. This chain connects TRBV7-2 to TRBJ2-5; TRBD1 is a possible D gene (5 bases). Germline CDR1 SGHTA, CDR2 FQGNSA. The germline V and J ends were trimmed by 3 bases and 5 bases, with 13 bases remaining between them. There are 14 residues in the CDR3. The CDR3 sequence: CASSFTGGGETQYF. CDR3 sequence (DNA): TGTGCCAGCAGCTTTACAGGTGGTGGGGAGACCCAGTACTTC.

This clonotype has more than one count but fewer than ten. The genes are TRBV29-1 and TRBJ2-2, with 7 bases matching TRBD2. V shed 5 bases and J 4 bases; nucleotides not matched to a gene: 7. CDR1 SQVTM and CDR2 ANQGSEA come from the germline V gene. This CDR3 is built from 14 residues. CDR3 sequence reads: CSVRDYGFTGELFF. The CDR3 nucleotides read TGCAGCGTTCGGGACTATGGTTTCACCGGGGAGCTGTTTTTT.

The chain couples TRBV14 to TRBJ2-1; D unresolved. The CDR3 is made up of 11 amino acids. Germline CDR1 and CDR2: SGHDN and FVKESK. The V end was cut by 0 bases, the J end by 10 bases, with 4 bases between. CDR3 DNA sequence: TGTGCCAGCAGCCAAGATCTAGAGCAGTTCTTC. Protein: CASSQDLEQFF.

This clonotype was seen only a few times. This rearrangement joins TRBV20-1 to TRBJ2-2; D possibly corresponds to TRBD2 (7 bases). V lost 0 bases and J lost 1, with 12 bases in between. Germline V CDR1 and CDR2: DFQATT, SNEGSKA (reference sequence). The CDR3 extends over 16 amino acids. CDR3 sequence: CSAREGGAQNTGELFF. CDR3 nucleotides: TGCAGTGCTAGAGAAGGGGGGGCGCAGAACACCGGGGAGCTGTTTTTT.

This clonotype was observed many times. The chain uses TRBV30 and TRBJ2-1; 10 bases are shared with TRBD2. The junction had 0 bases not matched to a gene; V was cut back by 0 bases and J by 7 bases. Germline V gives CDR1 GTSNPN, CDR2 SVGIG (reference sequence). The CDR3 has 13 residues. The CDR3 DNA reads as TGTGCCTGGAGTGTGGGACTAGCGAATGAGCAGTTCTTC. This codes for CAWSVGLANEQFF.

This rearrangement joins TRBV4-2 to TRBJ2-3; D is undetermined. CDR1 is LGHNA and CDR2 is YNFKEQ in the germline V gene. The CDR3 has 13 amino acids. Trimming pared 0 bases from V and 7 bases from J, leaving 8 bases between. The CDR3 nucleotides are TGTGCCAGCAGCCAAGAACGTCCCTATACGCAGTATTTT. The encoded protein is CASSQERPYTQYF.

This clonotype was detected only a few times. The rearrangement links TRBV4-1 to TRBJ2-5, with D possibly TRBD1 on 5 matching bases. The CDR3 extends over 15 amino acids. Germline lookup yields CDR1 MGHRA and CDR2 YSYEKL. Trimming stripped 5 bases from V and 4 bases from J, with 17 bases between. The CDR3 DNA follows: TGCGCCAGCAGCATGGTGACAGACTTTTTAGAGACCCAGTACTTC. As protein: CASSMVTDFLETQYF.

CDR3 amino acids: CASSLVGQGNTEAFF. The CDR3 DNA sequence: TGTGCCAGCAGCTTAGTGGGACAGGGGAACACTGAAGCTTTCTTT. The V and J genes are TRBV7-9 and TRBJ1-1, with 9 bases matching TRBD1. Germline V gene lookup returns CDR1 SEHNR and CDR2 FQNEAQ (reference sequence). V lost 1 base and J lost 1; bases outside the gene matches: 1. The CDR3 has 15 amino acids.

This chain joins TRBV7-9 and TRBJ2-3; no reliable D call. Germline lookup yields CDR1 SEHNR and CDR2 FQNEAQ (reference sequence). Trimming stripped 4 bases from V and 2 bases from J, with 28 bases between. The CDR3 runs to 20 residues. The DNA for the CDR3 is TGTGCCAGCAGCTCCCGGCCGTTGAGGAGTCGAGGATCATACACAGATACGCAGTATTTT. Translation gives CASSSRPLRSRGSYTDTQYF.

The sample holds a few counts of this clonotype. The V gene is TRBV6-5, the J gene TRBJ1-2; no clear D. Germline values: CDR1 MNHEY, CDR2 SVGAGI. The CDR3 is made up of 14 amino acids. Deletions cut 7 bases from V and 2 bases from J, with 14 bases between. The DNA of the CDR3 is TGTGCCAGCACCCGACCGGGGTTAAACTATGGCTACACCTTC. It yields the protein CASTRPGLNYGYTF.

This clonotype was observed many times. The gene calls are TRBV4-3 and TRBJ1-1, with D unclear. The germline V gene has CDR1 LGHNA and CDR2 YSLEER. The CDR3 is 14 residues long. V dropped 0 bases and J dropped 0 bases, with 5 bases sitting between them. The CDR3 spells CASSQENMNTEAFF. In nucleotides, the CDR3 is TGCGCCAGCAGCCAAGAGAACATGAACACTGAAGCTTTCTTT.

This clonotype has only a few counts. The chain couples TRBV5-1 to TRBJ2-7; 9 bases agree with TRBD1. This CDR3 spans 18 amino acids. J was trimmed by 2 bases and V by 0 bases; bases with no gene match: 12. From germline, CDR1 is SGHRS and CDR2 YFSETQ. The DNA for the CDR3 is TGCGCCAGCAGCTTGGTAGGGACAGGGCCTTTGGAAGCCTACGAGCAGTACGTC. Amino acid sequence: CASSLVGTGPLEAYEQYV.

This clonotype showed up just a few times. The chain employs TRBV6-2 or TRBV6-3 and TRBJ2-6, with D perhaps TRBD1 (5 bases). Trimming removed 4 bases from V and 1 base from J, with 11 bases in between. The CDR3 runs 16 residues. Looked up from germline, CDR1 is MNHEY and CDR2 is SVGEGT. CDR3 bases: TGTGCCAGCAGTTCGCAGGGTATATCTGGGGCCAACGTCCTGACTTTC. This gives the protein CASSSQGISGANVLTF.

The rearrangement links TRBV15 to TRBJ2-5; tentative D call: TRBD1 (8 bases). The V gene's germline CDR1 is LNHNV and CDR2 YYDKDF (reference sequence). Deletions cut 1 base from V and 5 bases from J, with 20 bases between. CDR3 size: 17 residues. The CDR3 sequence: CATSRGTGGGGLETQYF. In nucleotides, the CDR3 is TGTGCCACCAGCAGAGGCACAGGGGGGGGTGGATTGGAGACCCAGTACTTC.

In this sample, this clonotype turned up many times. This sequence joins TRBV6-6 and TRBJ1-5; D is ambiguous. Deletions cut 4 bases from V and 0 bases from J, with 7 bases between. Germline CDR1 MNHNY, CDR2 SVGAGI (reference sequence). The CDR3 consists of 14 residues. The CDR3 sequence: CASSSSDSNQPQHF. Written as DNA, the CDR3 is TGTGCCAGCAGTTCGTCCGATAGCAATCAGCCCCAGCATTTT.

This clonotype has a handful of counts. This chain links TRBV6-4 with TRBJ2-3, with a possible D match to TRBD1 (5 bases). This CDR3 has 14 amino acids. Looked up from germline, CDR1 is MRHNA and CDR2 is SNTAGT. Trimming took 11 bases from V and 1 from J, leaving 16 bases between them. The CDR3 DNA reads as TGTGCCCCCAGGGAACCAGAGGGCACAGATACGCAGTATTTT. As protein: CAPREPEGTDTQYF.

This chain uses TRBV3-1 with TRBJ2-7, with 10 nucleotides matching TRBD1. The V segment lost 5 bases and the J segment 5 bases; nucleotides outside the gene matches: 6. Germline values: CDR1 LGHDT, CDR2 YNNKEL (reference sequence). CDR3 length: 14 amino acids. CDR3 residues: CASSFRQGADEQYF. The CDR3 bases are TGTGCCAGCAGCTTTAGACAGGGGGCGGACGAGCAGTACTTC.